This record concerns one T cell receptor (beta chain) sequence. Antigen specificity is unknown. This sample is part of a study of shared clonotypes between healthy human individuals. General study results and limits: Though the depth was large, rarefaction showed that sorted-subset sequencing was incomplete.

Under the authors' procedure: ImmunoSEQ yielded junction-only sequences lacking quality scores, so filtering differed. Sequenced by immunoSEQ multiplex PCR; TCRdb stores in-frame clones only, minus some. The DNA was the basis for D and trimming; V, J and clone size are from that table. The sample has about 2.1 million clones; 80% to 95% are singletons. The CDR3 spans 15 residues. J lost 4 bases, V lost 4 bases, and 7 bases had no gene match. Germline CDR1 and CDR2: SGHRS and YFSETQ. The naive CD8 fraction comprised CD45RO-negative cells positively selected for CCR7 and excluded terminally differentiated effector memory CD45RA+ cells.

The sequencing input was naive CD8+ T cells from PBMCs. This clonotype was sampled from a man between 18 and 29 years old in good health. Some clones in this sample may be carry-over from other donors' samples. The chain has TRBV5-1 and TRBJ1-4; 7 nucleotides line up with TRBD1. The DNA for the CDR3 is TGCGCCAGCAGCATACAGGGGCAGGGTAATGAAAAACTGTTTTTT. Its translation: CASSIQGQGNEKLFF. The variable domain in full, with the rest retrieved from reference TRBV5-1 and TRBJ1-4, is KAGVTQTPRYLIKTRGQQVTLSCSPISGHRSVSWYQQTPGQGLQFLFEYFSETQRNKGNFPGRFSGRQFSNSRSEMNVSTLELGDSALYLCASSIQGQGNEKLFFGSGTQLSVL.